This record covers a single T cell receptor (beta chain). Study processing details: Nucleated cell counts were estimated from reference gene primer amplification. The protocol was immunoSEQ multiplex PCR, while the TCRdb copy is restricted to in-frame clones and leaves out a portion. The DNA was the basis for D and trimming; V, J and clone size are from that table. This sample has some 240,000 clones, with 90% to 95% found just once. Trimming pared 4 bases from V and 10 bases from J, leaving 8 bases between. CDR1 and CDR2 from the germline V gene are GTSNPN and SVGIG (reference sequence). This CDR3 contains 10 residues. These data belong to a study of blood T cell repertoires in COVID-19. About the research overall: Some COVID-19 samples were acute and others convalescent; all came from the United States, Italy and Spain. From T cells, B-cell-depleted T cells, or PBMCs came the material, which was cDNA or gDNA.

This sequence joins TRBV30 and TRBJ2-1; D possibly corresponds to TRBD1 (6 bases). The TCR was taken from a man in his sixties with COVID-19, enrolled during active disease. The sample taken for sequencing was peripheral blood. Written as DNA, the CDR3 is TGTGCCTGGACAGGGGTAGAGCAGTTCTTC. It is translated as CAWTGVEQFF.